The sequence of this T cell receptor (beta chain) was determined in a study of blood T cell repertoires in COVID-19. For the study at large: Acute and convalescent COVID-19 samples came from the United States, Italy and Spain. T cells, B-cell-depleted T cells, or PBMCs supplied cDNA or gDNA.

Per germline, CDR1 MNHEY and CDR2 SVGAGI. Unmatched junction bases numbered 12, after V lost 6 bases and J lost 4 bases. The CDR3 loop spans 15 amino acids. Original processing notes: Reference gene primer amplification yielded estimated nucleated cell counts. Method: immunoSEQ multiplex PCR; TCRdb's copy keeps in-frame clones and lacks some. Clone size and V and J calls were adopted from that table, with D and trimming inferred from the DNA. The repertoire holds roughly 150,000 clones, with roughly nine tenths as singletons. The sequenced sample was peripheral blood. This receptor was taken from a woman in her 70s with acute or convalescent COVID-19. The chain carries TRBV6-5 and TRBJ2-7; 7 nucleotides line up with TRBD2. CDR3: CASRKRWGGSYEQYF. CDR3 in DNA: TGTGCCAGCAGAAAACGGTGGGGCGGGAGTTACGAGCAGTACTTC.